What follows are 6 T cell receptor beta chains derived from one specimen sequenced in a study of response to subunit inactivated influenza vaccine (dated by TCRdb to the late 2010s). The library was made by RT-PCR. Sequenced using an Illumina HiSeq 2500. TCRdb reprocessing: public reads trimmed at Q25 with fastp, clones called with MiXCR, in-frame beta chains kept. Rows with one shared CDR3 protein collapse into an entry with the most common genes and DNA. This sample lists roughly 520,000 distinct CDR3 sequences; about 25% were detected once. The ten largest account for 1.5% to 2% of the sample. Sequenced here: CD4+ T cells sorted from PBMCs, sampled approximately 5 days after vaccination. The receptors derive from a man aged 45-60 years who received an inactivated influenza vaccine. Donor details come from another sample of the same person, matched by shared clones.

The V and J genes are TRBV15 and TRBJ1-5; D unclear. The CDR3 length is 15 residues. The V end lost 0 bases, the J end lost 2 bases, and 8 bases lay between the germline ends. Germline V gene lookup returns CDR1 LNHNV and CDR2 YYDKDF (reference sequence). The CDR3 bases are TGTGCCACCAGCAGAGATCTCCTGGGCAATCAGCCCCAGCATTTT. It specifies CATSRDLLGNQPQHF.

The table lists this clonotype with a few counts. The chain uses TRBV29-1 and TRBJ1-1; no firm D call. V was clipped by 5 bases and J by 4 bases, with 14 bases between them. CDR3 length equals 13 residues. The V gene's germline CDR1 is SQVTM and CDR2 ANQGSEA. The CDR3 protein is CSVLRGIGTEAFF. The CDR3 bases are TGCAGCGTTCTGCGGGGAATCGGCACTGAAGCTTTCTTT.

This clonotype was seen a handful of times. The gene calls are TRBV7-8 and TRBJ2-3; 8 bases are a match to TRBD2. The V gene's germline CDR1 is SGHVS and CDR2 FQNEAQ. The CDR3 extends over 16 amino acids. V dropped 1 base and J dropped 1; count of bases not matched to a gene: 4. The CDR3 sequence: CASSLGAGGRTDTQYF. In DNA form, the CDR3 reads TGTGCCAGCAGCTTAGGGGCGGGGGGACGCACAGATACGCAGTATTTT.

This clonotype was seen only a few times. V gene TRBV12-3 or TRBV12-4 combines with J gene TRBJ2-7, with 9 nucleotides matching TRBD1. Germline trimming cut 5 bases from V and 3 bases from J; bases unmatched to any gene: 11. The CDR3 extends over 16 amino acids. The CDR3 here is CASSQYRGRALYEQYF. As DNA, the CDR3 is TGTGCCAGCAGTCAATACAGGGGGCGAGCCCTCTACGAGCAGTACTTC.

In nucleotides, the CDR3 is TGTGCCAGCAGTCTACTATCCGGGACAGGGGGTTTCGGTGAGCAGTTCTTC. Residues: CASSLLSGTGGFGEQFF. The chain combines TRBV28 with TRBJ2-1; TRBD1 matches at 11 bases. Germline lookup yields CDR1 MDHEN and CDR2 SYDVKM. This CDR3 has 17 amino acids. The V gene end was trimmed by 5 bases and the J gene end by 9 bases; junction bases not matched to a gene: 15.

In this sample, this clonotype turned up a few times. The rearrangement joins TRBV7-9 to TRBJ2-3; 7 bases are shared with TRBD2. Per germline, CDR1 SEHNR and CDR2 FQNEAQ (reference sequence). The V gene end was trimmed by 5 bases and the J gene end by 2 bases; junction bases not matched to a gene: 7. The CDR3 runs 15 residues. The CDR3 bases are TGTGCCAGCAGCCCACAAGGGACTAACACAGATACGCAGTATTTT. This gives the protein CASSPQGTNTDTQYF. Full variable domain (outside the CDR3, taken from reference TRBV7-9 and TRBJ2-3): DTGVSQNPRHKITKRGQNVTFRCDPISEHNRLYWYRQTLGQGPEFLTYFQNEAQLEKSRLLSDRFSAERPKGSFSTLEIQRTEQGDSAMYLCASSPQGTNTDTQYFGPGTRLTVL.